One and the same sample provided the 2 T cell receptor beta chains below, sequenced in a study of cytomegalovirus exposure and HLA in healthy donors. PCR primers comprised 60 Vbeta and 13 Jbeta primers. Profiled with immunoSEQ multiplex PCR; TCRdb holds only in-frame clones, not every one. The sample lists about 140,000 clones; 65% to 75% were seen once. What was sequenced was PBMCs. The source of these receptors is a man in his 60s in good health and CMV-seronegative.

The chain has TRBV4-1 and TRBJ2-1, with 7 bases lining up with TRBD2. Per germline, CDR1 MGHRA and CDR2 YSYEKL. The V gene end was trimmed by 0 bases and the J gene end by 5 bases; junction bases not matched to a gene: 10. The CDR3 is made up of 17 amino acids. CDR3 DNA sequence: TGCGCCAGCAGCCAAGATCCAGCGGGACGTCGAAACAATGAGCAGTTCTTC. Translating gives CASSQDPAGRRNNEQFF.

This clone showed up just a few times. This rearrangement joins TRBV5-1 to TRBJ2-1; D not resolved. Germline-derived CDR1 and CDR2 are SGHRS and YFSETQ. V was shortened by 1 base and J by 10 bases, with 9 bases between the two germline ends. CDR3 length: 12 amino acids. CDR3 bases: TGCGCCAGCAGCTTGATGTCCCGGGAGCAGTTCTTC. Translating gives CASSLMSREQFF.